Shown below are 9 T cell receptor beta chains from a single sample sequenced in a study of blood T cells in healthy people across ages. Next came a second PCR, run for about 7 to 12 cycles, which used a sample-barcoded 5' primer along with a J-beta primer mix. TCRdb reprocessed the 5' RACE reads with MiXCR, giving one entry per CDR3 protein. The table records about 680,000 distinct CDR3 sequences, 45% to 50% of them present only once. Sequencing was done on a sample of blood. The source is a woman in her sixties or seventies in good health.

This clonotype was counted a few times. The chain uses TRBV9 and TRBJ2-1, with TRBD1 matching over 9 bases. V lost 5 bases to trimming and J lost 10 bases; unmatched junction nucleotides: 7. Germline loops: CDR1 SGDLS, CDR2 YYNGEE. The CDR3 contains 13 residues. The CDR3 loop reads CASRRTGVEEQFF. CDR3 DNA sequence: TGTGCCAGCAGGAGGACAGGGGTGGAGGAGCAGTTCTTC.

This clonotype was seen a handful of times. This chain links TRBV5-1 with TRBJ2-5; perhaps TRBD2 as D (7 bases). The length of the CDR3 is 14 residues. V dropped 0 bases and J dropped 11 bases, with 17 bases sitting between them. Germline V gene lookup returns CDR1 SGHRS and CDR2 YFSETQ. CDR3: CASSLAGGQVEQYF. The CDR3 DNA reads as TGCGCCAGCAGCTTGGCCGGGGGGCAAGTTGAGCAGTACTTC.

Only a few counts were recorded for this clonotype. The chain employs TRBV4-1 and TRBJ2-5; 7 bases are a match to TRBD2. Germline trimming cut 1 base from V and 2 bases from J; bases unmatched to any gene: 10. Looked up from germline, CDR1 is MGHRA and CDR2 is YSYEKL. CDR3 length: 17 amino acids. The DNA for the CDR3 is TGCGCCAGCAGCCAAGTGAGCCGGACGGGAGGACAAGAGACCCAGTACTTC. Its translation: CASSQVSRTGGQETQYF.

V and J are TRBV4-2 and TRBJ2-4; 9 bases line up with TRBD1. This CDR3 has 19 residues. In germline, CDR1 is LGHNA, CDR2 YNFKEQ. J lost 1 base, V lost 4 bases, and 14 bases had no gene match. In DNA, the CDR3 is TGTGCCAGCAGCCTAGAATCGGGACAGGGCAAAGAGGCCAAAAACATTCAGTACTTC. Translating it yields CASSLESGQGKEAKNIQYF.

This clonotype was detected a few times. The rearrangement joins TRBV3-1 to TRBJ1-2, with TRBD1 identical over 9 bases. Germline-derived CDR1 and CDR2 are LGHDT and YNNKEL (reference sequence). CDR3 length equals 13 residues. V shed 6 bases, J shed 2 bases, and the junction held 1 base outside the gene matches. The CDR3 here is CASRGQGNYGYTF. CDR3 coding DNA: TGTGCCAGCAGAGGACAGGGGAACTATGGCTACACCTTC.

This clonotype was detected a few times. The chain joins TRBV12-3 or TRBV12-4 to TRBJ2-3; no definite D call. The CDR3 totals 16 residues. The V and J ends lost 7 bases and 6 bases respectively, with 23 bases between them. The CDR3 nucleotides are TGTGCCAGCACGGCGCGCCCGGGCGTGGGAAGGGATACGCAGTATTTT. It yields the protein CASTARPGVGRDTQYF.

The V call is TRBV7-2, the J call TRBJ1-2; possibly TRBD1 for D (5 bases). Germline CDR1 reads SGHTA; CDR2 reads FQGNSA. The CDR3 is 12 residues long. For the CDR3, the DNA is TGTGCTGCGACAGATGCTAACTATGGCTACACCTTC. As protein: CAATDANYGYTF.

This clonotype has just one count. J is TRBJ1-1 and V is TRBV28; weak D call: TRBD1 (6 bases). Germline V lookup: CDR1 MDHEN, CDR2 SYDVKM. The V end was cut by 6 bases, the J end by 6 bases, with 17 bases between. The CDR3 is 14 residues long. CDR3 amino acids: CASSSDGGLPEAFF. The CDR3 DNA follows: TGTGCCAGCAGCTCGGATGGGGGGCTCCCTGAAGCTTTCTTT.

The sample holds a few counts of this clonotype. The chain is built from TRBV29-1 and TRBJ1-2; D unresolved. V was trimmed by 3 bases and J by 8 bases, leaving 10 bases between them. Germline CDR1 and CDR2: SQVTM and ANQGSEA. This CDR3 has 11 residues. CDR3 protein: CSVDLGFGYTF. The CDR3, as DNA: TGCAGCGTTGATCTAGGGTTCGGCTACACCTTC.